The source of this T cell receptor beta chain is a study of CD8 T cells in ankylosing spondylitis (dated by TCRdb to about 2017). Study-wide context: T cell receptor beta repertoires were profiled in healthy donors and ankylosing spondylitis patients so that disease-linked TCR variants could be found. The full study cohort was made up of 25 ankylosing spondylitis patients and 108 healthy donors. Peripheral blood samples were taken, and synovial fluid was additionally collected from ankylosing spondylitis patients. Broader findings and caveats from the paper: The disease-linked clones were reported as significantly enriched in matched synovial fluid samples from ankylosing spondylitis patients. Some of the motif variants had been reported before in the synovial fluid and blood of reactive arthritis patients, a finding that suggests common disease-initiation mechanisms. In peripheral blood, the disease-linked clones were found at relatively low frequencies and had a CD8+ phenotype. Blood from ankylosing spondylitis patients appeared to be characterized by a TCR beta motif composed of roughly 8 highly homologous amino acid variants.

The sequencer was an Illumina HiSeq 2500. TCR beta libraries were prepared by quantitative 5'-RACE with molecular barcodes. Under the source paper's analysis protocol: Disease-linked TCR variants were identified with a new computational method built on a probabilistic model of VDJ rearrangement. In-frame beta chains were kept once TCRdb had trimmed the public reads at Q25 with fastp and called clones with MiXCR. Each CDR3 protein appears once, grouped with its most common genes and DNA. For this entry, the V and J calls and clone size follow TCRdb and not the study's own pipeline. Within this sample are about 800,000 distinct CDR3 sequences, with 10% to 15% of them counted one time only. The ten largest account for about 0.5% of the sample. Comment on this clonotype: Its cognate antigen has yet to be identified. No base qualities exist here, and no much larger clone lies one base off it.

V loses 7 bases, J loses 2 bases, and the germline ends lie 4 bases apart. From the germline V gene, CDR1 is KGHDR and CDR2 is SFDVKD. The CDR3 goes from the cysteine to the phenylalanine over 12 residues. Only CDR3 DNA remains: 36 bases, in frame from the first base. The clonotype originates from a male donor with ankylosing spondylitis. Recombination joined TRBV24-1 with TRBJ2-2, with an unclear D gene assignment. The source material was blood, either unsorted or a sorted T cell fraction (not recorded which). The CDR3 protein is CATSFNTGELFF. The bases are TGTGCCACCAGCTTCAACACCGGGGAGCTGTTTTTT.